This paragraph covers one T cell receptor (beta chain) sequence. The data originate from a study of T cell changes during pregnancy in multiple sclerosis. CDR3 size: 14 residues. Germline-derived CDR1 and CDR2 are MNHEY and SMNVEV (reference sequence). V lost 7 bases and J lost 2, with 14 bases in between. Sequenced by immunoSEQ multiplex PCR; TCRdb stores in-frame clones only, minus some. The data show 45,000 to 60,000 clones, about 92% seen once. The chain employs TRBV27 and TRBJ1-1, with D uncertain. This receptor was taken from a female donor with multiple sclerosis, enrolled in a pregnancy study. The sequenced sample was CD4+ T cells from peripheral blood mononuclear cells, obtained in the second trimester of pregnancy. CDR3 sequence (DNA): TGTGCCAGCACGCCTGGTGGGAGAAACACTGAAGCTTTCTTT. Amino acids: CASTPGGRNTEAFF.